This TCR beta chain was captured by sequencing in a study of early T cells in non-severe SARS-CoV-2 infection. Findings and caveats of the study: Anti-spike CD8 specificities were favored by VDJdb matching, whose results missed private and CD4 specificities.

A remark on this clonotype: The target antigen is unknown.

Individual cDNA molecules received unique molecular identifiers. TCRdb called the 5' RACE reads again in MiXCR, with one record for every CDR3 protein. The data contain 70,000 to 90,000 distinct CDR3 sequences, around 9.3% of them singletons. The germline V gene encodes CDR1 SGHRS and CDR2 YFSETQ. The CDR3 spans 17 residues. The V and J ends lost 0 bases and 4 bases respectively, with 19 bases between them. V gene TRBV5-1 combines with J gene TRBJ1-2; TRBD1 might be the D (6 bases). The sequence was obtained from an adult who was a healthcare worker with PCR-confirmed SARS-CoV-2 infection or an uninfected control (not recorded which). Source: whole blood, taken at baseline. The CDR3 region has the DNA TGCGCCAGCAGCTTGGACGCACCACAGGGAAGAGGCTATGGCTACACCTTC. Translation: CASSLDAPQGRGYGYTF.